These 4 T cell receptor beta chains were sequenced from one sample in a study of beta chain features in type 1 diabetes. Expressed TCRB transcripts got sequenced, as all isolated RNA was reverse transcribed. Sequenced by immunoSEQ multiplex PCR; TCRdb stores in-frame clones only, minus some. Of roughly 370,000 clones in the sample, approximately 15% were seen once. Material for sequencing was naive CD4+ T cells from blood. These receptors were taken from a young man in good health.

J is TRBJ2-7 and V is TRBV30, with D hard to call. The CDR3 loop spans 13 amino acids. Germline CDR1 GTSNPN, CDR2 SVGIG (reference sequence). Trimming took off 4 bases at V and 0 bases at J, with 10 bases between the two ends. The CDR3 reads CAWTDSRSYEQYV. CDR3 bases: TGTGCCTGGACTGATAGCCGCTCCTACGAGCAGTACGTC.

The chain has TRBV25-1 and TRBJ2-5; D is unclear. CDR1 and CDR2 (germline): MGHDK, SYGVNS. The V gene lost 2 bases and the J gene lost 4 bases, with 11 bases spanning the gap. CDR3 length equals 14 residues. The CDR3 region has the DNA TGTGCCAGCAGTGAACGGCCAGAAGCAGAGACCCAGTACTTC. Protein: CASSERPEAETQYF.

The table lists this clone with a few counts. The chain has TRBV11-2 and TRBJ2-1, with TRBD2 matching over 11 bases. Per germline, CDR1 SGHAT and CDR2 FQNNGV. This CDR3 spans 16 amino acids. Losses at the gene ends were 0 bases for V and 8 bases for J; bases not matched to a gene: 6. The CDR3 nucleotides are TGTGCCAGCAGCTTAGAATGGCTAGCGGGGGGAGATGAGCAGTTCTTC. It translates to CASSLEWLAGGDEQFF.

This clone has only a few counts. Distinct nucleotide sequences in the sample also encode this CDR3. The rearrangement joins TRBV30 to TRBJ1-5; D possibly corresponds to TRBD1 (5 bases). V was shortened by 3 bases and J by 1 base, with 10 bases between the two germline ends. The CDR3 runs 14 residues. Looked up from germline, CDR1 is GTSNPN and CDR2 is SVGIG (reference sequence). The CDR3 here is CAWSEGRSNQPQHF. CDR3 bases: TGTGCCTGGAGCGAGGGACGGAGCAATCAGCCCCAGCATTTT. Full variable domain (missing parts from reference TRBV30 and TRBJ1-5): SQTIHQWPATLVQPVGSPLSLECTVEGTSNPNLYWYRQAAGRGLQLLFYSVGIGQISSEVPQNLSASRPQDRQFILSSKKLLLSDSGFYLCAWSEGRSNQPQHFGDGTRLSIL.